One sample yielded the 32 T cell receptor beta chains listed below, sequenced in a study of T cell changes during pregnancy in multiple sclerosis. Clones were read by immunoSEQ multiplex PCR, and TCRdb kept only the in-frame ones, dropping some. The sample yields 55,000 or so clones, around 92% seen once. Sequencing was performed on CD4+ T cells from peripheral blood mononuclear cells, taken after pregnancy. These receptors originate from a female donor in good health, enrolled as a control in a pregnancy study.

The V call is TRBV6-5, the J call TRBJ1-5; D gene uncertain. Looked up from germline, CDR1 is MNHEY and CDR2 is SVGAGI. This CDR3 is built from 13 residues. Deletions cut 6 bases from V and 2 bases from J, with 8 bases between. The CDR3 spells CASRKEGNQPQHF. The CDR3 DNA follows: TGTGCCAGCAGAAAAGAGGGCAATCAGCCCCAGCATTTT.

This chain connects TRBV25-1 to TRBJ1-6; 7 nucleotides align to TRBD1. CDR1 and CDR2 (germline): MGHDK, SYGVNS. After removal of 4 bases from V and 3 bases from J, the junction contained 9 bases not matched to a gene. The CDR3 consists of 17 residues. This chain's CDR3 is CASSGLQGKFYNSPLHF. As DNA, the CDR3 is TGTGCCAGCAGTGGCTTACAGGGGAAATTCTATAATTCACCCCTCCACTTT.

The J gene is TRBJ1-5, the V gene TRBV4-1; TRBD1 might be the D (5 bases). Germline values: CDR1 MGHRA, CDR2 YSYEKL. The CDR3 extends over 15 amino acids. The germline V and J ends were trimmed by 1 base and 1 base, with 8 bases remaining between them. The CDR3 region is CASSQVGASNQPQHF. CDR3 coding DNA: TGCGCCAGCAGCCAAGTAGGGGCAAGCAATCAGCCCCAGCATTTT.

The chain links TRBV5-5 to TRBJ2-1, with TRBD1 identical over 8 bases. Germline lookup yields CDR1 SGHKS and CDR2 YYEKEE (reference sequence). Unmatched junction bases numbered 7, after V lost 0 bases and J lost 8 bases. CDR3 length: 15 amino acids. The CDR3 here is CASSLGQGAPYEQFF. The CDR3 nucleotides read TGTGCCAGCAGCTTGGGGCAGGGGGCACCCTATGAGCAGTTCTTC.

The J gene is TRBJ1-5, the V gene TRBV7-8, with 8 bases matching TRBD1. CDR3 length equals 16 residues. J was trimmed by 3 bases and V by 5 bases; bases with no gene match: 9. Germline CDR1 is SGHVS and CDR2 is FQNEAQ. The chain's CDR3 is CASSRGQAIFNQPQHF. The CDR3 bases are TGTGCCAGCAGCAGGGGACAGGCCATCTTCAATCAGCCCCAGCATTTT.

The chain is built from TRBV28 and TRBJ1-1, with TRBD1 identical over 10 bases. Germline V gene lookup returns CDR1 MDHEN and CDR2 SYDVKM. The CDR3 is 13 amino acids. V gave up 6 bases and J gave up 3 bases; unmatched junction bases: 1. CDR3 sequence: CASRGTGDTEAFF. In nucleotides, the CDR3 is TGTGCCAGCAGGGGGACAGGGGACACTGAAGCTTTCTTT. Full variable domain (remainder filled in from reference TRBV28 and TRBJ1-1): DVKVTQSSRYLVKRTGEKVFLECVQDMDHENMFWYRQDPGLGLRLIYFSYDVKMKEKGDIPEGYSVSREKKERFSLILESASTNQTSMYLCASRGTGDTEAFFGQGTRLTVV.

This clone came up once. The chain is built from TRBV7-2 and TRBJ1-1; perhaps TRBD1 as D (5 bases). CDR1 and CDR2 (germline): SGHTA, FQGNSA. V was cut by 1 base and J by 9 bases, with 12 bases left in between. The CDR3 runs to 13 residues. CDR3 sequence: CASSLEQGIKAFF. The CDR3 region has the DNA TGTGCCAGCAGCTTAGAGCAGGGAATCAAAGCTTTCTTT.

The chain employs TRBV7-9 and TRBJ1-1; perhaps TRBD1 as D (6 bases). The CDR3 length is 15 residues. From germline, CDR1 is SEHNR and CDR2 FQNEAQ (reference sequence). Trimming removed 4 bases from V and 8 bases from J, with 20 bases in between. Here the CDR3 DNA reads TGTGCCAGCAGCTCAAACAGGGTACGGGAAATGGAAGCTTTCTTT. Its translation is CASSSNRVREMEAFF.

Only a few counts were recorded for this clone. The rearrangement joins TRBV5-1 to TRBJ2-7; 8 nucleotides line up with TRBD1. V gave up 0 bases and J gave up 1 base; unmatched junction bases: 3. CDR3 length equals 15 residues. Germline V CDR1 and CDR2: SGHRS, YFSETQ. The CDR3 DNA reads TGCGCCAGCAGCTTGGGGGACAGGACGTCCTACGAGCAGTACTTC. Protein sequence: CASSLGDRTSYEQYF.

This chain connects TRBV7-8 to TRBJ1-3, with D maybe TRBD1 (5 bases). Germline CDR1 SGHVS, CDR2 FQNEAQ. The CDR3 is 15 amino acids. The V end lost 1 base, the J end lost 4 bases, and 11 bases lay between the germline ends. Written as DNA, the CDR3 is TGTGCCAGCAGCTTAGGACAGATCAGGGGAAACACCATATATTTT. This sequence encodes CASSLGQIRGNTIYF.

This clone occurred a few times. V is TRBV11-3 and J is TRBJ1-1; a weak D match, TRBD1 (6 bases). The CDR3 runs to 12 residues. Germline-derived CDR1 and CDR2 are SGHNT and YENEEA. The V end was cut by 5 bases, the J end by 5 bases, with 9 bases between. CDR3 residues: CASSQGGTEAFF. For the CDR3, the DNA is TGTGCCAGCAGCCAAGGGGGAACTGAAGCTTTCTTT. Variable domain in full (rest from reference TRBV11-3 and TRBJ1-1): EAGVVQSPRYKIIEKKQPVAFWCNPISGHNTLYWYLQNLGQGPELLIRYENEEAVDDSQLPKDRFSAERLKGVDSTLKIQPAELGDSAVYLCASSQGGTEAFFGQGTRLTVV.

The CDR3, as DNA: TGTGCCAGTTCCGACATGTGGAATCAGCCCCAGCATTTT. Encoded protein: CASSDMWNQPQHF. The rearrangement joins TRBV19 to TRBJ1-5; D is ambiguous. CDR3 size: 13 residues. Germline CDR1 LNHDA, CDR2 SQIVND (reference sequence). The V and J ends lost 8 bases and 4 bases respectively, with 12 bases between them.

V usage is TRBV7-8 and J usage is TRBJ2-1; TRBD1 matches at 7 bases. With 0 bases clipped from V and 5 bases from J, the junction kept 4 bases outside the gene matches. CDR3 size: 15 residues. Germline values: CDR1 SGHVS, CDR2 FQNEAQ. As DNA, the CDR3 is TGTGCCAGCAGCTTAGCGGGGGACAGCGACAATGAGCAGTTCTTC. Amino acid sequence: CASSLAGDSDNEQFF.

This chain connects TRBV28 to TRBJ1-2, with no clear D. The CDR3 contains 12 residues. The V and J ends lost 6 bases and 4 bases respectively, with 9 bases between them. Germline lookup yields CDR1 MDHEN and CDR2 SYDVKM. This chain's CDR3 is CASSPLVYGYTF. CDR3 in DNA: TGTGCCAGCAGCCCACTCGTCTATGGCTACACCTTC.

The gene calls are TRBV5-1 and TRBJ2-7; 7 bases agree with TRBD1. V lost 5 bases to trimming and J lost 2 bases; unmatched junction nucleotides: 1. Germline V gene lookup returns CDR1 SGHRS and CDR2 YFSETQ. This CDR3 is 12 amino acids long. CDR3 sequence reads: CASSQGAYEQYF. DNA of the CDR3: TGCGCCAGCAGTCAGGGGGCCTACGAGCAGTACTTC.

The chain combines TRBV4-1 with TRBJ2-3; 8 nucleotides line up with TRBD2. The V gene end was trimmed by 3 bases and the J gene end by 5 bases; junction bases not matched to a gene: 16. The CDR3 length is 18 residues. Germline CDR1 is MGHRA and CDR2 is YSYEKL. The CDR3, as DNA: TGCGCCAGCAGCCAGCCCCCCCGGGCGAGCGGGGGAGGAGATACGCAGTATTTT. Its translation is CASSQPPRASGGGDTQYF.

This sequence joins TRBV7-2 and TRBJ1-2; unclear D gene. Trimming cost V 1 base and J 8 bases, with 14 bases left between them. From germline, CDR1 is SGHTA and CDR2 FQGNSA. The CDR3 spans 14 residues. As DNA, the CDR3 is TGTGCCAGCAGCTTAGGTCGGGAGGTCGCGGGCTACACCTTC. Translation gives CASSLGREVAGYTF.

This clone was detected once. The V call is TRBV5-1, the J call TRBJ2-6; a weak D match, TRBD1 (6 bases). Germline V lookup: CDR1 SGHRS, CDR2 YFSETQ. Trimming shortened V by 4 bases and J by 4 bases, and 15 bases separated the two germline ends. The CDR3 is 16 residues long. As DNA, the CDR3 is TGCGCCAGCAGCCCCAGAGCAGGGACAGGGGCCAACGTCCTGACTTTC. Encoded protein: CASSPRAGTGANVLTF.

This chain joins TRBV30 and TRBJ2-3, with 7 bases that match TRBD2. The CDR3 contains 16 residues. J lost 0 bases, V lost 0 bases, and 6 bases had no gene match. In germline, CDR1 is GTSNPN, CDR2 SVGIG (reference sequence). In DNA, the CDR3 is TGTGCCTGGAGTGTACTGGCTAGCGGTAGCACAGATACGCAGTATTTT. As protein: CAWSVLASGSTDTQYF.

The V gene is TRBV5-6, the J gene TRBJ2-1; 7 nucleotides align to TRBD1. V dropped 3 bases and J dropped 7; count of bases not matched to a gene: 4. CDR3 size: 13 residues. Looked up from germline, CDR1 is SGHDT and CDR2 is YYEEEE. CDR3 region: CASSSTGWNEQFF. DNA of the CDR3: TGTGCCAGCAGCTCGACAGGGTGGAATGAGCAGTTCTTC.

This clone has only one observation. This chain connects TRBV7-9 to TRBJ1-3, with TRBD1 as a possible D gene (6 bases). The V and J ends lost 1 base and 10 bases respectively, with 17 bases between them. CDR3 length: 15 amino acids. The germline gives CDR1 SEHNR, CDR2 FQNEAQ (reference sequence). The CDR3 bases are TGTGCCAGCAGCTTAGAGACAGGTGGAAGAGCGACCATATATTTT. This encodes CASSLETGGRATIYF.

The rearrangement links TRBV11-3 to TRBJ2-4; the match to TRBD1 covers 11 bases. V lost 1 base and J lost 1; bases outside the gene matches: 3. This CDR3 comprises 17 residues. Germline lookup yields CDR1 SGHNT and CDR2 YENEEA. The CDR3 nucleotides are TGTGCCAGCAGCTTAGGTGGGACAGGGGGGGCCAAAAACATTCAGTACTTC. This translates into CASSLGGTGGAKNIQYF.

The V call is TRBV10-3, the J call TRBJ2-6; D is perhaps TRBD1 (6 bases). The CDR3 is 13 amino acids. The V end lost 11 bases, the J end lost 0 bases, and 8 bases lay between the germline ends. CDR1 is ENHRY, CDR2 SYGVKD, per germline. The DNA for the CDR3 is TGTGCCGCACAGGGCTCTGGGGCCAACGTCCTGACTTTC. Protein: CAAQGSGANVLTF.

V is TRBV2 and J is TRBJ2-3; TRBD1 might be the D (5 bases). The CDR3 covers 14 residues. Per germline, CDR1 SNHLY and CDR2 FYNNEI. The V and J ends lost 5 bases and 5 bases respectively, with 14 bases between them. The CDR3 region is CASSLDGAGDTQYF. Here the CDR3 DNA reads TGTGCCAGCAGTTTGGATGGGGCTGGAGATACGCAGTATTTT.

In DNA, the CDR3 is TGTGCCAGCAGCTTAACCGGGACAGGGTCCTATGGCTACACCTTC. Translation gives CASSLTGTGSYGYTF. The gene calls are TRBV7-6 and TRBJ1-2; TRBD1 agrees at 9 bases. V lost 2 bases to trimming and J lost 4 bases; unmatched junction nucleotides: 5. CDR1 is SGHVS and CDR2 is FNYEAQ in the germline V gene. This CDR3 is 15 amino acids long.

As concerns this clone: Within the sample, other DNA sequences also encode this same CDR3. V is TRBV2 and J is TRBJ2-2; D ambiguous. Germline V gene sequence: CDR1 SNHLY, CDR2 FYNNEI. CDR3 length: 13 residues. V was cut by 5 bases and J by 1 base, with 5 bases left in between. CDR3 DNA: TGTGCCAGCAGTAGAGAGAACACCGGGGAGCTGTTTTTT. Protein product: CASSRENTGELFF.

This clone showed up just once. CDR3 DNA: TGTGCCAGCAGCGGGGCAGGCTATGGCTACACCTTC. Amino acid sequence: CASSGAGYGYTF. The gene calls are TRBV9 and TRBJ1-2; D not resolved. CDR1 is SGDLS, CDR2 YYNGEE, per germline. The CDR3 length is 12 residues. With 3 bases removed from V and 4 bases from J, the gap between germline ends came to 7 bases.

CDR3 coding DNA: TGTGCCAGCAGCCAAGAGAGGGGACGGGGGAAGTATTTT. As protein: CASSQERGRGKYF. The V call is TRBV4-2, the J call TRBJ2-3, with TRBD2 as a possible D gene (6 bases). Trimming shortened V by 0 bases and J by 13 bases, and 14 bases separated the two germline ends. Germline CDR1 is LGHNA and CDR2 is YNFKEQ. The CDR3 is made up of 13 amino acids.

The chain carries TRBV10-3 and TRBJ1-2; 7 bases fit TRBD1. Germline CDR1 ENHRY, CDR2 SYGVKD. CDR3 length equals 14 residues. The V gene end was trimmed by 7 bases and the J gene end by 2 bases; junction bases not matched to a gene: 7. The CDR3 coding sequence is TGTGCCATCACCCCCCGGGGACAGAACTATGGCTACACCTTC. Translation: CAITPRGQNYGYTF.

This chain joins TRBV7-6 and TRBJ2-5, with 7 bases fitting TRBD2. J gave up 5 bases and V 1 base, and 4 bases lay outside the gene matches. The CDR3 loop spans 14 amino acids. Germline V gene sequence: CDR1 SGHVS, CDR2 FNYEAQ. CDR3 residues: CASSLGGGRETQYF. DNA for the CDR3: TGTGCCAGCAGCTTAGGGGGGGGTCGGGAGACCCAGTACTTC. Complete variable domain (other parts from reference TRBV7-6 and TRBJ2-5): GAGVSQSPRYKVTKRGQDVALRCDPISGHVSLYWYRQALGQGPEFLTYFNYEAQQDKSGLPNDRFSAERPEGSISTLTIQRTEQRDSAMYRCASSLGGGRETQYFGPGTRLLVL.

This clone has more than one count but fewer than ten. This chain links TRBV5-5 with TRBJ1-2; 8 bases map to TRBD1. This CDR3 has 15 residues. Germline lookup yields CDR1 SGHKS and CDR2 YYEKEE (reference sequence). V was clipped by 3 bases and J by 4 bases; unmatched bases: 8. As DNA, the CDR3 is TGTGCCAGCAGCTCTCCAGGGGGCGCGGGCTATGGCTACACCTTC. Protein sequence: CASSSPGGAGYGYTF.

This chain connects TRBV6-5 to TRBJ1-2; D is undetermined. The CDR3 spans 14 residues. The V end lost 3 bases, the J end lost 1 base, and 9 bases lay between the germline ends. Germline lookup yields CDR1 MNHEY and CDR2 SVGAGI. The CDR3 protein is CASSYRGGNYGYTF. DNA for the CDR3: TGTGCCAGCAGTTATCGGGGAGGTAACTATGGCTACACCTTC.